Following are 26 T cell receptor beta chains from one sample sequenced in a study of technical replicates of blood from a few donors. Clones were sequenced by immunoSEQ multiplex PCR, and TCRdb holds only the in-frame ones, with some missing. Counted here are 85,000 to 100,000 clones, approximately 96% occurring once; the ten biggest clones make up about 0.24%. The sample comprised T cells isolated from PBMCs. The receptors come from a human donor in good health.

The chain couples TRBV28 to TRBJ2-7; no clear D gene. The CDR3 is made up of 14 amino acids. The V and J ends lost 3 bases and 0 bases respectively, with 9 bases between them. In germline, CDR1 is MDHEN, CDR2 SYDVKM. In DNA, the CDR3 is TGTGCCAGCAGTTTGCTGAGCGCCTCCTACGAGCAGTACTTC. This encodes CASSLLSASYEQYF.

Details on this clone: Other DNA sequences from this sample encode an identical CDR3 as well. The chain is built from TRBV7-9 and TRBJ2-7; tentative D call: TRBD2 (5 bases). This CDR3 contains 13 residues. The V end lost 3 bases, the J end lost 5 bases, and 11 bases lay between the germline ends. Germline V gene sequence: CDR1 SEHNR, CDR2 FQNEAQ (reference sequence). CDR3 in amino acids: CASSLAGVHEQYF. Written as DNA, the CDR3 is TGTGCCAGCAGCTTGGCCGGGGTCCACGAGCAGTACTTC.

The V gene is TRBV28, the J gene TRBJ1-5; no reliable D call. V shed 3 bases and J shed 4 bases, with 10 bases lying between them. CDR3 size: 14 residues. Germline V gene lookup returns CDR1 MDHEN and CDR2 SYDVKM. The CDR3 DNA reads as TGTGCCAGCAGTTTGCTCTCGGGGAATCAGCCCCAGCATTTT. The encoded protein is CASSLLSGNQPQHF.

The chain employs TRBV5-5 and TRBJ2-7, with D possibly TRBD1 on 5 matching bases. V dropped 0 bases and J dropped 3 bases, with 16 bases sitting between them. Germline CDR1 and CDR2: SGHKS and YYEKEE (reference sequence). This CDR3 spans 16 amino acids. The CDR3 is CASSLEGAPTNYEQYF. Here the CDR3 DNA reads TGTGCCAGCAGCTTGGAAGGGGCCCCCACAAACTACGAGCAGTACTTC. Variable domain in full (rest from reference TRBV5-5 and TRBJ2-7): DAGVTQSPTHLIKTRGQQVTLRCSPISGHKSVSWYQQVLGQGPQFIFQYYEKEERGRGNFPDRFSARQFPNYSSELNVNALLLGDSALYLCASSLEGAPTNYEQYFGPGTRLTVT.

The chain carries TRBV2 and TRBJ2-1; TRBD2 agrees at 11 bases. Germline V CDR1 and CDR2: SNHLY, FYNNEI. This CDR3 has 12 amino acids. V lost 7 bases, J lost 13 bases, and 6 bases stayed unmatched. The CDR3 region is CASTELAGVQFF. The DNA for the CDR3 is TGTGCCAGCACCGAACTAGCGGGAGTCCAGTTCTTC.

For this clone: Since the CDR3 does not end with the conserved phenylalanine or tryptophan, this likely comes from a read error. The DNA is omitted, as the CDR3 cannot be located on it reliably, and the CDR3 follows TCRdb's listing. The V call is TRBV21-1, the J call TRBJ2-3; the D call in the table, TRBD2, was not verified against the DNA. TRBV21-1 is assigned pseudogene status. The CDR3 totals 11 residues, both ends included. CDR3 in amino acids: CASSTHERGAL.

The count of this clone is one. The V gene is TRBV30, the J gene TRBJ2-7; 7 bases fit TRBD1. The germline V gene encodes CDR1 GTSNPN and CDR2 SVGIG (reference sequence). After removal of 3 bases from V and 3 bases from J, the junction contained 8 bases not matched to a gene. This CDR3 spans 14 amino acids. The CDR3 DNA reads TGTGCCTGGAGCGCAGGGGGTGACGTCTACGAGCAGTACTTC. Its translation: CAWSAGGDVYEQYF.

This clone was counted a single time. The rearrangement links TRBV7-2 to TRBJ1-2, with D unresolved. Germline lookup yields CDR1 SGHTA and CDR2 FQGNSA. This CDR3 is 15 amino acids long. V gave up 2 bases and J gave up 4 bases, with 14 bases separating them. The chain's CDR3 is CASSLRPHYTYGYTF. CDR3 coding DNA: TGTGCCAGCAGCTTACGTCCTCACTACACCTATGGCTACACCTTC.

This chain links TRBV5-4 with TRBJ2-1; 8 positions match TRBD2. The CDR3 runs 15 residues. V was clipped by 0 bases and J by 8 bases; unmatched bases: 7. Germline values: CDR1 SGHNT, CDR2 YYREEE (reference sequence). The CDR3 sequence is CASSLDPAGVYEQFF. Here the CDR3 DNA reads TGTGCCAGCAGCTTGGACCCAGCGGGGGTATATGAGCAGTTCTTC. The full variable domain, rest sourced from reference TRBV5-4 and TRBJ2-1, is ETGVTQSPTHLIKTRGQQVTLRCSSQSGHNTVSWYQQALGQGPQFIFQYYREEENGRGNFPPRFSGLQFPNYSSELNVNALELDDSALYLCASSLDPAGVYEQFFGPGTRLTVL.

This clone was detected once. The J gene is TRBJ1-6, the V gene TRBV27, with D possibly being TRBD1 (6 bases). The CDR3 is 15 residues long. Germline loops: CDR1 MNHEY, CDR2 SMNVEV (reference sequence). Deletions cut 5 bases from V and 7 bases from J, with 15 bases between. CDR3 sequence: CASSGGAALNSPLHF. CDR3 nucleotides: TGTGCCAGCAGTGGGGGGGCTGCATTGAATTCACCCCTCCACTTT.

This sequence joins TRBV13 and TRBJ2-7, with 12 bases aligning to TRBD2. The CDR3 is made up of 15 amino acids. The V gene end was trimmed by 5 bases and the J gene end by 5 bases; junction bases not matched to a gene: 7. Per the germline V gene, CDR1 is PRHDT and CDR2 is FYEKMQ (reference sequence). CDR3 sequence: CASSPSGGASHEQYF. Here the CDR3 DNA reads TGTGCCAGCAGCCCTAGCGGGGGGGCTTCCCACGAGCAGTACTTC.

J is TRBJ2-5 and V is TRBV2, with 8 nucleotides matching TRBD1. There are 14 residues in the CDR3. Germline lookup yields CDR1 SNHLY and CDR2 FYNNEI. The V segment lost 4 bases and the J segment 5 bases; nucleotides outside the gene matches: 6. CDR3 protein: CASSVDRGRETQYF. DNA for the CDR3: TGTGCCAGCAGTGTTGACAGGGGCAGGGAGACCCAGTACTTC.

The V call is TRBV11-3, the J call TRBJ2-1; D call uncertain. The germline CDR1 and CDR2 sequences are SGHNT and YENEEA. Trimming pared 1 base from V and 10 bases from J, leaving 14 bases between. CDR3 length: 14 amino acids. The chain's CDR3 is CASSLVLGRHEQFF. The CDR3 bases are TGTGCCAGCAGCTTAGTTCTGGGTCGACACGAGCAGTTCTTC.

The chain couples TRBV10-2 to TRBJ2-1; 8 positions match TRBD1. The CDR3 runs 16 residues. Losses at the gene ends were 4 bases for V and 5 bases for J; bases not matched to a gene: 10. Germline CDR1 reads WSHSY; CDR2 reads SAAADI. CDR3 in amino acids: CASSVVRTGYNNEQFF. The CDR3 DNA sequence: TGCGCCAGCAGTGTGGTTCGGACAGGGTACAACAATGAGCAGTTCTTC.

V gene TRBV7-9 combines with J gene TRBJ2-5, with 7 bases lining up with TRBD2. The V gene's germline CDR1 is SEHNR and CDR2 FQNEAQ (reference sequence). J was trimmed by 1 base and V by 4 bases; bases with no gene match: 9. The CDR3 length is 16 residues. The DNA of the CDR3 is TGTGCCAGCAGCTACCGCCTTGGGAGGGGCCAAGAGACCCAGTACTTC. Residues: CASSYRLGRGQETQYF. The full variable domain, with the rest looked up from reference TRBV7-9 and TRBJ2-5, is DTGVSQNPRHKITKRGQNVTFRCDPISEHNRLYWYRQTLGQGPEFLTYFQNEAQLEKSRLLSDRFSAERPKGSFSTLEIQRTEQGDSAMYLCASSYRLGRGQETQYFGPGTRLLVL.

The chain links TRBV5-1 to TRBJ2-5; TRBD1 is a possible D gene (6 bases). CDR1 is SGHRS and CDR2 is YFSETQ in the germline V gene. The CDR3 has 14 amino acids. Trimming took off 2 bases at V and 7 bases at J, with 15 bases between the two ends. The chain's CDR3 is CASSFFRAGATQYF. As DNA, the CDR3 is TGCGCCAGCAGCTTCTTTAGAGCAGGGGCGACCCAGTACTTC. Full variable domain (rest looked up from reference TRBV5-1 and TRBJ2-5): KAGVTQTPRYLIKTRGQQVTLSCSPISGHRSVSWYQQTPGQGLQFLFEYFSETQRNKGNFPGRFSGRQFSNSRSEMNVSTLELGDSALYLCASSFFRAGATQYFGPGTRLLVL.

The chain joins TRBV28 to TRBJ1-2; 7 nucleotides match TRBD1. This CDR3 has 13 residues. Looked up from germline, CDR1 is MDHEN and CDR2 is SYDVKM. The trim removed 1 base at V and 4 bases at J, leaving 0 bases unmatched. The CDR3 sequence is CASSLSGGYGYTF. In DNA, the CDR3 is TGTGCCAGCAGTTTATCAGGGGGCTATGGCTACACCTTC.

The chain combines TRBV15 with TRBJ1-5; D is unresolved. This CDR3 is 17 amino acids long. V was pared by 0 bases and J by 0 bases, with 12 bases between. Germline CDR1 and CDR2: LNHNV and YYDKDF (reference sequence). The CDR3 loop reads CATSRDSTGNSNQPQHF. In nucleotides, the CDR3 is TGTGCCACCAGCAGAGATTCGACGGGGAATAGCAATCAGCCCCAGCATTTT.

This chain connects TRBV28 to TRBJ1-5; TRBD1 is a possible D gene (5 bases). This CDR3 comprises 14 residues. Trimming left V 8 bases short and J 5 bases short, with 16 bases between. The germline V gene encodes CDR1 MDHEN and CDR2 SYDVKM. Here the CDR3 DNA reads TGTGCCAGCTCCCTCGGGGGTTTGTATCAGCCCCAGCATTTT. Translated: CASSLGGLYQPQHF.

DNA for the CDR3: TGTGCCAGCAGGGGGGGAGGAGGACAGTACTTC. It specifies CASRGGGGQYF. The rearrangement uses TRBV2 and TRBJ2-7, with D possibly matching TRBD2 (6 bases). Trimming removed 6 bases from V and 10 bases from J, with 13 bases in between. Germline CDR1 SNHLY, CDR2 FYNNEI. The CDR3 is made up of 11 amino acids.

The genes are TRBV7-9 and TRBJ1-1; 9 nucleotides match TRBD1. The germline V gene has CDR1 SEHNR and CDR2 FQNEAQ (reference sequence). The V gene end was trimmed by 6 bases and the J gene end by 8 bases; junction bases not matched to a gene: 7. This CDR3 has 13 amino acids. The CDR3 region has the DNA TGTGCCAGCAGGCTGGGACAGGGTCAAGAAGCTTTCTTT. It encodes CASRLGQGQEAFF. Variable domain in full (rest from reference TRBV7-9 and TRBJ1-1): DTGVSQNPRHKITKRGQNVTFRCDPISEHNRLYWYRQTLGQGPEFLTYFQNEAQLEKSRLLSDRFSAERPKGSFSTLEIQRTEQGDSAMYLCASRLGQGQEAFFGQGTRLTVV.

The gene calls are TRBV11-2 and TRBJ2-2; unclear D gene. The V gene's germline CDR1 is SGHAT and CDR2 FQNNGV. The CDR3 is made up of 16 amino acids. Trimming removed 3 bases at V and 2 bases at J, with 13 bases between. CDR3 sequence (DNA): TGTGCCAGCAGCTTTAAGACACTTCCTAACACCGGGGAGCTGTTTTTT. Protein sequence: CASSFKTLPNTGELFF. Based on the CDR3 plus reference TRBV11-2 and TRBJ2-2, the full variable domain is EAGVAQSPRYKIIEKRQSVAFWCNPISGHATLYWYQQILGQGPKLLIQFQNNGVVDDSQLPKDRFSAERLKGVDSTLKIQPAKLEDSAVYLCASSFKTLPNTGELFFGEGSRLTVL.

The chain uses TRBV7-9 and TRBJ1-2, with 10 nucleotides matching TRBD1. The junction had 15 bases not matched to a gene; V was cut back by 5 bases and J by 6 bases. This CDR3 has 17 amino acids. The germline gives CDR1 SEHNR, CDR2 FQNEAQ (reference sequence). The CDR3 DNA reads TGTGCCAGCAGCCGCATCGGCCCGGGACAGGGGTTCAATGGCTACACCTTC. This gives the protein CASSRIGPGQGFNGYTF. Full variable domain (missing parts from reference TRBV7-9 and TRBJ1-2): DTGVSQNPRHKITKRGQNVTFRCDPISEHNRLYWYRQTLGQGPEFLTYFQNEAQLEKSRLLSDRFSAERPKGSFSTLEIQRTEQGDSAMYLCASSRIGPGQGFNGYTFGSGTRLTVV.

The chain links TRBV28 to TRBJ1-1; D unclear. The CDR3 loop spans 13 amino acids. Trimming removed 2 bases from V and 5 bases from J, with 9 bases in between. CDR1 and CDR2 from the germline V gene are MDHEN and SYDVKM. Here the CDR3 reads CASSLIVRTEAFF. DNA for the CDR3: TGTGCCAGCAGTTTAATTGTCAGGACTGAAGCTTTCTTT.

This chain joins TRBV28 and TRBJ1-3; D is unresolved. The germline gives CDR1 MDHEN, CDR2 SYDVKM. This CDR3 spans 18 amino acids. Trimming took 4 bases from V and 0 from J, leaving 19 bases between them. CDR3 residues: CASSSPSGRGDSGNTIYF. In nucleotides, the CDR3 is TGTGCCAGCAGTTCCCCCTCTGGCAGAGGAGACTCTGGAAACACCATATATTTT.

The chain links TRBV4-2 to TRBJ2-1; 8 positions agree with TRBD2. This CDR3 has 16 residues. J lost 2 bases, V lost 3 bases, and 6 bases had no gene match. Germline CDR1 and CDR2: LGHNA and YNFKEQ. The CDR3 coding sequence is TGTGCCAGCAGCCAGGGCGGGGGGCTGACCTACAATGAGCAGTTCTTC. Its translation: CASSQGGGLTYNEQFF.